A selection of T cell receptor beta chains follows, all from one sample in a study of HIV-infected children after antiretroviral therapy interruption. TCRdb reprocessed the 3' RACE reads with MiXCR, giving one entry per CDR3 protein. The profile covers 40,000 or so distinct CDR3 sequences, with 5% to 8% appearing a single time and approximately 0.97% taken by the ten largest. The source material was CD45RA+ CD4+ T cells from PBMCs, pooled from several time points, sampled from a donor given antiretroviral therapy, either interrupted or continuous. The receptor source for this set is a pool of human donors with HIV. CDR3s include the opening cysteine and the closing phenylalanine or tryptophan. A D gene is named only where the DNA matches it firmly. Rows give clone size only sometimes, using once, few, many, or a class for an expanded clone.

TRBJ2-5,.,TRBV29-1,many,TGCAGCGTTGCCTGGAATCAAGAGACCCAGTACTTC,CSVAWNQETQYF
TRBJ1-4,TRBD1,TRBV28,many,TGTGCCAGCGATCCGGACAGGGGGCCGGTGCGTGAAAAACTGTTTTTT,CASDPDRGPVREKLFF
TRBJ2-7,TRBD1,TRBV12-3/TRBV12-4,many,TGTGCCAGCAGTTGGAGCATAATCCGGGACAGGGGAAGCTCCTACGAGCAGTACTTC,CASSWSIIRDRGSSYEQYF
TRBJ2-7,TRBD1,TRBV10-3,many,TGTGCCATCAGTGAACCCGGGACAGGGGACTCCTACGAGCAGTACTTC,CAISEPGTGDSYEQYF
TRBJ2-7,.,TRBV10-1,.,TGCGCCAGCAGTGATCGACGGGGGGCCGGTGGGGAGCAGTACTTC,CASSDRRGAGGEQYF
TRBJ2-7,TRBD2,TRBV11-3,.,TGTGCCAGCGGCCCTCGGACTAGCGGGGAGTACGAGCAGTACTTC,CASGPRTSGEYEQYF
TRBJ1-1,.,TRBV6-4,many,TGTGCCAGCAGTAGGGACGTCGCGTATGAAGCTTTCTTT,CASSRDVAYEAFF
TRBJ1-1,TRBD1,TRBV28,.,TGTGCCAGCAGTCTACCGACAGGGAAAGCTTTCTTT,CASSLPTGKAFF
TRBJ2-1,TRBD2,TRBV4-1,.,TGCGCCAGCAGCCAAGAAAGCGGGAGCCATGATAACAATGAGCAGTTCTTC,CASSQESGSHDNNEQFF
TRBJ2-1,.,TRBV11-1,.,TGTGCCAGCAGCTTTGGGAGTGAGCAGTTCTTC,CASSFGSEQFF
TRBJ2-3,.,TRBV6-1,many,TGTGCCAGCAGTGAAGCGATTTTGGGGGTTAAGGATACGCAGTATTTT,CASSEAILGVKDTQYF
TRBJ2-1,TRBD2,TRBV11-3,many,TGTGCCAGCAGCTTAAGCGGGAGGGCCAGCAATGAGCAGTTCTTC,CASSLSGRASNEQFF
TRBJ2-1,TRBD2,TRBV29-1,many,TGCAGCGTGCTACAGCTAGCGGTAATTGACAATGAGCAGTTCTTC,CSVLQLAVIDNEQFF
TRBJ2-1,.,TRBV3-1,many,TGTGCCAGCAGCCAAGAGTTAGCGACCTACAATGAGCAGTTCTTC,CASSQELATYNEQFF
TRBJ1-5,.,TRBV3-2,many,TGTGCCAGCAGCCATCCTGCTCACTATAGCAATCAGCCCCAGCATTTT,CASSHPAHYSNQPQHF
TRBJ2-7,.,TRBV15,medium-sized,TGTGCTAGCAGTAGAGAGGGGGGGAGCTCCTATGAACAGTACTTC,CASSREGGSSYEQYF
TRBJ1-1,.,TRBV29-1,many,TGCAGCGTTGAAGACAGTAGCCCTGAAGCTTTCTTT,CSVEDSSPEAFF
TRBJ2-5,.,TRBV2,many,TGTGCCAGCAGTCCGGGCAGGGCCCCCTTCGGCGAGACCCAGTACTTC,CASSPGRAPFGETQYF
TRBJ2-7,.,TRBV6-5,many,TGTGCCAGCAGTTTTTCTAGCTCCTACGAGCAGTACTTC,CASSFSSSYEQYF
TRBJ2-1,.,TRBV18,.,TGTGCCAGCTCACCACAGGATTCCTACAATGAGCAGTTCTTC,CASSPQDSYNEQFF
TRBJ2-7,TRBD1,TRBV6-5,few,TGTGCCAGCAGTTACAACGGACAGGGTCTCTACGAGCAGTACTTC,CASSYNGQGLYEQYF
TRBJ2-3,.,TRBV28,many,TGTGCCAGCAGTTCCCCAATCACCTCCTTGTATACGCAGTATTTT,CASSSPITSLYTQYF
TRBJ2-5,.,TRBV12-3/TRBV12-4,.,TGTGCCAGCAGTTTGCCTTCGTACCAAGAGACCCAGTACTTC,CASSLPSYQETQYF
TRBJ2-7,.,TRBV6-2/TRBV6-3,many,TGTGCCAGCAGTTGGGGACTGGGGGGCTACGAGCAGTACTTC,CASSWGLGGYEQYF
TRBJ1-5,.,TRBV5-6,many,TGTGCCAGCAGCTGGGGGGAGCAGCCCCAGCATTTT,CASSWGEQPQHF
TRBJ2-5,.,TRBV12-3/TRBV12-4,many,TGTGCCAGCAGTTCAAGTCCAGAAGAGACCCAGTACTTC,CASSSSPEETQYF
TRBJ2-1,TRBD1,TRBV10-3,many,TGTGCCAGCGGTGATGCACGGACAGGGCGAGCTGAGCAGTTCTTC,CASGDARTGRAEQFF
TRBJ1-1,TRBD1,TRBV30,many,TGTGCCTGGAGTCTCGACAGGGGAAACACAGAAGTCTTCTTT,CAWSLDRGNTEVFF
TRBJ2-7,.,TRBV6-1,.,TGTGCCAGCAGAGCCCGGGAGTCCACAAATCGCTACGAGCAGTACTTC,CASRARESTNRYEQYF
TRBJ2-7,.,TRBV27,.,TGTGCCAGCAGTTCCGTCGGTTCCGAGCAGTACTTC,CASSSVGSEQYF
TRBJ2-2,TRBD1,TRBV23-1,many,TGCGCCAGCAAGCACAGGGGGCGTGGAAGCGGGGAGCTGTTTTTT,CASKHRGRGSGELFF
TRBJ2-3,.,TRBV29-1,many,TGCAGCGTTGTGGGCAGGTACACAGATACGCAGTATTTT,CSVVGRYTDTQYF
TRBJ2-6,TRBD1,TRBV7-8,.,TGTGCCAGCAGCCCGACCTGGACAGGAGCTCTTTCTGGGGCCAACGTCCTGACTTTC,CASSPTWTGALSGANVLTF
TRBJ2-1,.,TRBV23-1,many,TGTGCCAGCAGTCTGGGGACACACTATGCTGAGCAGTTCTTC,CASSLGTHYAEQFF
TRBJ2-7,.,TRBV7-8,many,TGTGCCAGCAGCTTAGCAGGGAGGGAGCAGTACTTC,CASSLAGREQYF
TRBJ1-1,.,TRBV9,.,TGTGCCACCAGCGATTCCCAGGGGCCCAACACTGAAGCTTTCTTT,CATSDSQGPNTEAFF
TRBJ2-5,.,TRBV10-3,many,TGTGCCATCAGTGATAGGGGGGAGACCCAGTACTTC,CAISDRGETQYF
TRBJ1-2,.,TRBV12-3/TRBV12-4,many,TGTGCCAGCAGTCAGACACCGCGATATGGCTACACCTTC,CASSQTPRYGYTF
TRBJ2-7,TRBD2,TRBV10-3,few,TGTGCCATCAGCGTGACTAGCGGAACCTACGAGCAGTACTTC,CAISVTSGTYEQYF
TRBJ2-5,.,TRBV5-1,many,TGCGCCAGCAGCTTGGTTCAAGAGACCCAGTACTTC,CASSLVQETQYF
TRBJ2-1,.,TRBV24-1,many,TGTGCCACCAGTGATCCCTCTGGGGGATCTACGTTTAGCGAGCAGTTCTTC,CATSDPSGGSTFSEQFF
TRBJ2-7,TRBD1,TRBV28,many,TGTGCCAGCAGTACGCCCGGGACAGCTAGCAACTACGAGCAGTACTTC,CASSTPGTASNYEQYF
TRBJ2-1,.,TRBV20-1,many,TGCAGTGCTAGAGATGCCCGGGTCTCCTACAATGAGCAGTTCTTC,CSARDARVSYNEQFF
TRBJ2-1,.,TRBV7-9,many,TGTGCCAGCAGCTCCTGGCCCGAGGGACACAATGAGCAGTTCTTC,CASSSWPEGHNEQFF
TRBJ2-5,.,TRBV5-6,many,TGTGCCAGCAGCTTCCAGGGGACCCAGTACTTC,CASSFQGTQYF
TRBJ1-1,TRBD1,TRBV3-1,many,TGTGCCAGCAGCCAAGATACAGGGGGCACAGAAGTCTTCTTT,CASSQDTGGTEVFF
TRBJ2-7,.,TRBV11-2,many,TGTGCCAGCAGCTTAGATTTGGGGGCCTACGAGCAGTACTTC,CASSLDLGAYEQYF
TRBJ2-2,.,TRBV11-2,once,TGTGCCAGCAGCTTAGGGGTGAACACCGGGGAGCTGTTTTTT,CASSLGVNTGELFF
TRBJ2-7,.,TRBV5-1,many,TGCGCCAGCTCTGAGGGACTGCAACGGTACTACGAGCAGTACTTC,CASSEGLQRYYEQYF